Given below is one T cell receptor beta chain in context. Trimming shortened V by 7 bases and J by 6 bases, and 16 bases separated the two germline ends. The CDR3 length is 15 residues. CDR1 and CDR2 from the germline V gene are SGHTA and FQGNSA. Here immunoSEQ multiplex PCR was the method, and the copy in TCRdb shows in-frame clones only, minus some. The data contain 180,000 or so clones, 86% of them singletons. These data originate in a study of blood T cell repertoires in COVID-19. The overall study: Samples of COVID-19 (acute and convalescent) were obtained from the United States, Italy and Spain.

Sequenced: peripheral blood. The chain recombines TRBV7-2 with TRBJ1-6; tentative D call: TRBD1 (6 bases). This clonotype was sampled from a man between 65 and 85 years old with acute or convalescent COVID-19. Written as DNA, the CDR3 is TGTGCCAGCACCCCTTTCCAGGGGACTAATTCACCCCTCCACTTT. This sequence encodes CASTPFQGTNSPLHF.